This T cell receptor (beta chain) originates from a study of cytomegalovirus exposure and HLA in healthy donors. Findings and caveats of the study: In vitro data verified a few CMV-associated chains as specific for CMV antigens.

The PCR had 60 Vbeta and 13 Jbeta primers. Method: immunoSEQ multiplex PCR; TCRdb's copy keeps in-frame clones and lacks some. Among approximately 180,000 clones listed, 80% were seen once. Turning to this clone: Its antigen remains unidentified.

Germline assignment: CDR1 SEHNR and CDR2 FQNEAQ (reference sequence). Trimming cost V 6 bases and J 7 bases, with 13 bases left between them. The CDR3 has 12 residues. The chain links TRBV7-9 to TRBJ2-7, with D maybe TRBD1 (6 bases). The source material was PBMCs. This TCR came from a woman between 35 and 50 years old in good health and CMV-seronegative. In DNA, the CDR3 is TGTGCCAGCAGTCCCCCAGGGGAGGAGCAGTACTTC. Its protein product is CASSPPGEEQYF.